The 28 T cell receptor beta chains below come from one sample, sequenced in a study of blood T cell repertoires in COVID-19. Assay: immunoSEQ multiplex PCR; the TCRdb copy retains only in-frame clones and omits some. The data hold roughly 260,000 clones, with over 80% observed a single time. Sequencing input: PBMCs or T cells enriched from blood (not recorded which). These receptors all stem from a woman under 40 with acute COVID-19.

CDR3 amino acids: CASSLTAGGINQPQHF. CDR3 sequence (DNA): TGTGCCAGTAGTCTCACGGCAGGGGGCATCAATCAGCCCCAGCATTTT. The chain carries TRBV19 and TRBJ1-5; 8 bases are a match to TRBD1. This CDR3 is 16 amino acids long. V dropped 5 bases and J dropped 3; count of bases not matched to a gene: 9. From germline, CDR1 is LNHDA and CDR2 SQIVND (reference sequence).

The V call is TRBV7-2, the J call TRBJ2-3; 14 bases map to TRBD2. CDR3 size: 18 residues. Losses at the gene ends were 4 bases for V and 5 bases for J; bases not matched to a gene: 11. The germline V gene has CDR1 SGHTA and CDR2 FQGNSA. In DNA, the CDR3 is TGTGCCAGCAGCTCACAGGTCAGACTAGCGGGGGGGATAGATACGCAGTATTTT. It yields the protein CASSSQVRLAGGIDTQYF.

The chain has TRBV7-9 and TRBJ1-2; TRBD1 might be the D (6 bases). V lost 6 bases and J lost 4, with 21 bases in between. CDR1 is SEHNR and CDR2 is FQNEAQ in the germline V gene (reference sequence). The CDR3 is made up of 16 amino acids. The CDR3 spells CASSGHTGLPFYGYTF. CDR3 DNA: TGTGCCAGCAGTGGCCACACAGGGTTGCCGTTCTATGGCTACACCTTC.

The rearrangement uses TRBV10-2 and TRBJ1-1; D not certain. Germline V lookup: CDR1 WSHSY, CDR2 SAAADI. Trimming pared 7 bases from V and 0 bases from J, leaving 9 bases between. The length of the CDR3 is 13 residues. CDR3 coding DNA: TGCGCCAGCACCCTGGGCCTGAACACTGAAGCTTTCTTT. This gives the protein CASTLGLNTEAFF.

The rearrangement joins TRBV5-8 to TRBJ1-6; 8 nucleotides agree with TRBD1. The CDR3 is 17 amino acids. CDR1 is SGHTS and CDR2 is YDEGEE in the germline V gene. Trimming at V came to 4 bases and at J to 3 bases, leaving 9 bases not matched to a gene. The DNA for the CDR3 is TGTGCCAGCAGCGCAGACATACAGGGGGGCTATAATTCACCCCTCCACTTT. This gives the protein CASSADIQGGYNSPLHF.

The V call is TRBV5-1, the J call TRBJ2-3; D might be TRBD2 (7 bases). With 3 bases removed from V and 3 bases from J, the gap between germline ends came to 17 bases. The CDR3 sequence is 16 residues long. CDR1 and CDR2 (germline): SGHRS, YFSETQ. CDR3 sequence reads: CASSSGSGGETDTQYF. CDR3 bases: TGCGCCAGCAGCTCCGGGTCGGGGGGCGAAACAGATACGCAGTATTTT.

The chain combines TRBV5-5 with TRBJ1-5, with TRBD1 as a possible D gene (5 bases). The CDR3 length is 13 residues. CDR1 and CDR2 from the germline V gene are SGHKS and YYEKEE (reference sequence). The V end lost 4 bases, the J end lost 3 bases, and 8 bases lay between the germline ends. CDR3 sequence: CASSDSINQPQHF. CDR3 DNA sequence: TGTGCCAGCAGCGACAGCATCAATCAGCCCCAGCATTTT. The variable domain in full, completed from reference TRBV5-5 and TRBJ1-5, reads DAGVTQSPTHLIKTRGQQVTLRCSPISGHKSVSWYQQVLGQGPQFIFQYYEKEERGRGNFPDRFSARQFPNYSSELNVNALLLGDSALYLCASSDSINQPQHFGDGTRLSIL.

This clone has only one observation. The rearrangement links TRBV5-6 to TRBJ1-5, with 7 bases matching TRBD1. Germline V CDR1 and CDR2: SGHDT, YYEEEE. V lost 4 bases and J lost 7; bases outside the gene matches: 11. CDR3 length: 15 residues. The CDR3 region is CASSLGDSRNQPQHF. CDR3 sequence (DNA): TGTGCCAGCAGCCTAGGGGACAGTAGAAACCAGCCCCAGCATTTT.

The CDR3 here is CASRRGRGFVRGAGELFF. For the CDR3, the DNA is TGTGCCAGCAGAAGGGGCAGGGGCTTTGTCAGGGGCGCCGGGGAGCTGTTTTTT. The chain employs TRBV11-2 and TRBJ2-2; D perhaps matches TRBD1 (6 bases). Trimming stripped 6 bases from V and 6 bases from J, with 26 bases between. CDR3 size: 18 residues. Germline loops: CDR1 SGHAT, CDR2 FQNNGV.

As for this clone: The same CDR3 can be traced to other DNA sequences in this sample. This sequence joins TRBV5-1 and TRBJ1-1; no reliable D call. The CDR3 runs to 13 residues. Germline lookup yields CDR1 SGHRS and CDR2 YFSETQ. The germline V and J ends were trimmed by 1 base and 2 bases, with 6 bases remaining between them. As DNA, the CDR3 is TGCGCCAGCAGCTTGCGAGTCAACACTGAAGCTTTCTTT. It is translated as CASSLRVNTEAFF.

In this sample, this clone turned up a few times. The chain employs TRBV5-4 and TRBJ1-3; TRBD1 agrees at 9 bases. CDR3 length: 15 residues. Losses at the gene ends were 4 bases for V and 2 bases for J; bases not matched to a gene: 4. The germline gives CDR1 SGHNT, CDR2 YYREEE (reference sequence). CDR3 sequence (DNA): TGTGCCAGCAGCCCGGGACAGGGCGCTGGAAACACCATATATTTT. It yields the protein CASSPGQGAGNTIYF.

This chain uses TRBV5-1 with TRBJ2-3, with 8 nucleotides matching TRBD1. Trimming took 3 bases from V and 1 from J; bases not matched to a gene: 7. Germline assignment: CDR1 SGHRS and CDR2 YFSETQ. This CDR3 comprises 16 residues. CDR3 nucleotides: TGCGCCAGCAGCTCCCTAATCAGGGGGCGCACAGATACGCAGTATTTT. Protein product: CASSSLIRGRTDTQYF.

This chain connects TRBV7-2 to TRBJ2-5; 8 positions match TRBD2. The CDR3 loop spans 14 amino acids. Trimming removed 2 bases from V and 5 bases from J; junction bases left unmatched: 4. Germline CDR1 and CDR2: SGHTA and FQGNSA. The CDR3 DNA reads as TGTGCCAGCAGCTTAACGGGCGGGGGGGAGACCCAGTACTTC. Encoded protein: CASSLTGGGETQYF.

The chain has TRBV29-1 and TRBJ1-5; D gene uncertain. The CDR3 is 14 residues long. Germline values: CDR1 SQVTM, CDR2 ANQGSEA. Trimming took 5 bases from V and 3 from J, leaving 14 bases between them. CDR3 in DNA: TGCAGCGTTATGGGAGCGACCCCCAATCAGCCCCAGCATTTT. Amino acid sequence: CSVMGATPNQPQHF.

The chain employs TRBV4-3 and TRBJ2-7; 11 nucleotides agree with TRBD2. The CDR3 consists of 17 residues. V was clipped by 0 bases and J by 4 bases; unmatched bases: 8. Germline lookup yields CDR1 LGHNA and CDR2 YSLEER. The CDR3: CASSQEFSGGAWYEQYF. CDR3 DNA: TGCGCCAGCAGCCAAGAATTTAGCGGGGGGGCTTGGTACGAGCAGTACTTC.

The chain employs TRBV2 and TRBJ2-7; D might be TRBD2 (6 bases). The germline V gene encodes CDR1 SNHLY and CDR2 FYNNEI. V lost 2 bases to trimming and J lost 6 bases, with 11 bases between them. The CDR3 covers 13 residues. CDR3 nucleotide sequence: TGTGCCAGCAGTGAACGGGGGAGGAGCGAGCAGTACTTC. It is translated as CASSERGRSEQYF.

The chain joins TRBV5-5 to TRBJ1-1, with D tentatively TRBD1 (6 bases). The CDR3 sequence is 13 residues long. The germline CDR1 and CDR2 sequences are SGHKS and YYEKEE (reference sequence). V was clipped by 5 bases and J by 4 bases, with 12 bases between them. In nucleotides, the CDR3 is TGTGCCAGCAGTTCCGGGACAATCACTGAAGCTTTCTTT. It translates to CASSSGTITEAFF.

This chain uses TRBV19 with TRBJ1-5; D call uncertain. The CDR3 contains 14 residues. V was shortened by 5 bases and J by 5 bases, with 13 bases between the two germline ends. The V gene's germline CDR1 is LNHDA and CDR2 SQIVND (reference sequence). Here the CDR3 reads CASSALDGDQPQHF. As DNA, the CDR3 is TGTGCCAGTAGTGCCCTGGACGGGGATCAGCCCCAGCATTTT.

This clone was found a few times. The chain is built from TRBV19 and TRBJ2-7; possibly TRBD2 for D (5 bases). Trimming shortened V by 5 bases and J by 2 bases, and 19 bases separated the two germline ends. This CDR3 is 16 amino acids long. In germline, CDR1 is LNHDA, CDR2 SQIVND (reference sequence). The CDR3 here is CASSFWTLKIPYEQYF. Written as DNA, the CDR3 is TGTGCCAGTAGTTTTTGGACTCTAAAGATCCCCTACGAGCAGTACTTC.

The rearrangement uses TRBV7-9 and TRBJ1-3; a possible D gene is TRBD1 (6 bases). This CDR3 comprises 15 residues. Germline V lookup: CDR1 SEHNR, CDR2 FQNEAQ (reference sequence). Trimming left V 8 bases short and J 0 bases short, with 14 bases between. The CDR3 reads CASCPGALSGNTIYF. For the CDR3, the DNA is TGTGCCAGCTGCCCAGGGGCCCTCTCTGGAAACACCATATATTTT.

The chain has TRBV5-6 and TRBJ1-6; D is unclear. V gave up 0 bases and J gave up 13 bases, with 17 bases separating them. The CDR3 loop spans 15 amino acids. Germline CDR1 SGHDT, CDR2 YYEEEE. Written as DNA, the CDR3 is TGTGCCAGCAGCTTGGGAGGAGTAGGCAATCGGCCCCTCCACTTT. This encodes CASSLGGVGNRPLHF.

In DNA, the CDR3 is TGTGCCAGCAGCTTAGTTAGCGGGGGGGCATCGGAGACCCAGTACTTC. Its protein is CASSLVSGGASETQYF. The J gene is TRBJ2-5, the V gene TRBV7-2, with 11 nucleotides matching TRBD2. Per the germline V gene, CDR1 is SGHTA and CDR2 is FQGNSA. Trimming took 1 base from V and 5 from J; bases not matched to a gene: 6. This CDR3 is 16 amino acids long.

This sequence joins TRBV24-1 and TRBJ2-7; TRBD2 aligns across 7 bases. The V gene end was trimmed by 2 bases and the J gene end by 0 bases; junction bases not matched to a gene: 9. Looked up from germline, CDR1 is KGHDR and CDR2 is SFDVKD. The CDR3 sequence is 17 residues long. CDR3 in DNA: TGTGCCACCAGTGATTGTTTACGGTGGGGGGGCTCCTACGAGCAGTACTTC. It translates to CATSDCLRWGGSYEQYF.

The chain is built from TRBV7-2 and TRBJ2-1, with TRBD1 matching 8 bases. The CDR3 is 13 amino acids. Germline CDR1 reads SGHTA; CDR2 reads FQGNSA. Germline trimming cut 5 bases from V and 9 bases from J; bases unmatched to any gene: 6. The CDR3 DNA sequence: TGTGCCAGCAGCAATATCGACAGGGGTGAGCAGTTCTTC. Its translation is CASSNIDRGEQFF.

This sequence joins TRBV5-4 and TRBJ2-3, with unresolved D. The CDR3 runs 12 residues. V shed 0 bases and J shed 6 bases, with 5 bases lying between them. Germline CDR1 and CDR2: SGHNT and YYREEE (reference sequence). The DNA of the CDR3 is TGTGCCAGCAGCTTGGAGCTCGATACGCAGTATTTT. Residues: CASSLELDTQYF.

A word on this clone: This specimen includes other DNA sequences encoding the same CDR3. The V call is TRBV5-4, the J call TRBJ2-7, with 9 bases fitting TRBD1. After removal of 0 bases from V and 2 bases from J, the junction contained 0 bases not matched to a gene. Germline loops: CDR1 SGHNT, CDR2 YYREEE (reference sequence). The CDR3 runs 14 residues. Here the CDR3 DNA reads TGTGCCAGCAGCTTGGGGGACAGGGCCTACGAGCAGTACTTC. Encoded protein: CASSLGDRAYEQYF.

The chain employs TRBV6-5 and TRBJ2-7; D gene ambiguous. Trimming stripped 6 bases from V and 6 bases from J, with 15 bases between. Germline lookup yields CDR1 MNHEY and CDR2 SVGAGI. This CDR3 region has 13 residues. The CDR3 spells CASSRPRPSEQYF. CDR3 nucleotide sequence: TGTGCCAGCAGCCGACCGAGGCCGAGCGAGCAGTACTTC.

Concerning this clone itself: The sample contains more than one DNA sequence encoding this CDR3. The chain carries TRBV4-3 and TRBJ2-3; 7 nucleotides agree with TRBD2. The germline V gene has CDR1 LGHNA and CDR2 YSLEER. The V gene end was trimmed by 1 base and the J gene end by 4 bases; junction bases not matched to a gene: 2. This CDR3 contains 14 residues. In DNA, the CDR3 is TGCGCCAGCAGCCAAGGGGGGGGAGCAGATACGCAGTATTTT. Translation gives CASSQGGGADTQYF.